The source of this TCR beta chain is a study of blood T cell repertoires in COVID-19. At the level of the study: The study drew acute and convalescent COVID-19 samples from the United States, Italy and Spain. PBMCs, B-cell-depleted T cells, or T cells were the source of the cDNA or gDNA that made up the material.

Enrolment of Seattle patients took place during active infection, and they were followed longitudinally. In the authors' methods: Amplifying reference gene primers gave estimates of nucleated cell counts. The table came from immunoSEQ multiplex PCR; TCRdb's copy has only in-frame clones and leaves some out. The D gene and trimming were derived from the DNA, and the V and J assignments and clone size from that table. The sample lists about 62,000 clones; more than 80% were seen once. CDR1 is SNHLY and CDR2 is FYNNEI in the germline V gene. V shed 3 bases and J 6 bases; nucleotides not matched to a gene: 11. The CDR3 is 16 residues long.

Sequencing was done on a sample of peripheral blood. This chain joins TRBV2 and TRBJ2-1, with 7 positions matching TRBD2. The receptor comes from a woman aged 60-75 years with COVID-19, enrolled during active disease. CDR3: CASSEWGGSRGNEQFF. CDR3 sequence (DNA): TGTGCCAGCAGTGAGTGGGGCGGGAGTAGGGGCAATGAGCAGTTCTTC.